These 16 T cell receptor beta chains were sequenced from one sample in a study of blood T cell repertoires in COVID-19. This table comes from immunoSEQ multiplex PCR, and its TCRdb copy is limited to in-frame clones, with some not included. The sample has approximately 200,000 clones; roughly 77% are singletons. The sequenced sample was PBMCs or T cells enriched from blood (not recorded which). The receptors shown here come from a man aged 35-49 years who had recovered from COVID-19.

This chain links TRBV5-1 with TRBJ1-3; D may be TRBD1 (6 bases). Germline V gene data show CDR1 as SGHRS and CDR2 as YFSETQ. CDR3 length equals 17 residues. Trimming removed 0 bases from V and 0 bases from J, with 13 bases in between. The CDR3: CASSLEGHMSSGNTIYF. The CDR3 DNA reads as TGCGCCAGCAGCTTGGAGGGACACATGAGCTCTGGAAACACCATATATTTT.

The rearrangement joins TRBV30 to TRBJ2-1; the D is unclear. V lost 0 bases and J lost 6, with 12 bases in between. The CDR3 is 14 residues long. CDR1 and CDR2 (germline): GTSNPN, SVGIG (reference sequence). The CDR3 spells CAWSVHLSGNEQFF. The CDR3 DNA reads as TGTGCCTGGAGTGTACACCTTTCGGGCAATGAGCAGTTCTTC.

This chain uses TRBV24-1 with TRBJ1-2; 8 positions match TRBD1. V dropped 4 bases and J dropped 7; count of bases not matched to a gene: 1. CDR3 length: 12 residues. CDR1 is KGHDR and CDR2 is SFDVKD in the germline V gene. CDR3 loop: CATSEDRAGYTF. For the CDR3, the DNA is TGTGCCACCAGTGAGGACAGGGCTGGCTACACCTTC.

This sequence joins TRBV12-3 or TRBV12-4 and TRBJ2-1, with D unresolved. V gave up 1 base and J gave up 9 bases, with 10 bases separating them. The CDR3 loop spans 13 amino acids. The CDR3: CASSLGGAFEQFF. The CDR3 DNA is TGTGCCAGCAGTTTAGGCGGAGCGTTTGAGCAGTTCTTC.

As regards this clone: Different DNA sequences within this sample yield the same CDR3. This sequence joins TRBV4-1 and TRBJ1-2; 11 nucleotides match TRBD1. The V segment lost 0 bases and the J segment 2 bases; nucleotides outside the gene matches: 8. The length of the CDR3 is 18 residues. CDR1 is MGHRA and CDR2 is YSYEKL in the germline V gene. This CDR3 is CASSQDRTGGASNYGYTF. Here the CDR3 DNA reads TGCGCCAGCAGCCAAGATCGGACAGGGGGCGCATCCAACTATGGCTACACCTTC.

V is TRBV3-1 (or the pseudogene TRBV3-2) and J is TRBJ2-2, with D possibly TRBD2 on 5 matching bases. CDR3 length: 15 residues. Germline assignment: CDR1 LGHDT and CDR2 YNNKEL (reference sequence). V shed 1 base and J shed 4 bases, with 10 bases lying between them. The CDR3 DNA reads as TGTGCCAGCAGCCAAGTACAACTAGGCACCGGGGAGCTGTTTTTT. Residues: CASSQVQLGTGELFF.

V and J are TRBV10-1 and TRBJ2-3; 9 bases line up with TRBD1. Germline V CDR1 and CDR2: WNHNN, SYGVQD (reference sequence). V was pared by 8 bases and J by 9 bases, with 12 bases of the junction left unmatched. The CDR3 length is 14 residues. This CDR3 is CASEIRQGVGTQYF. The CDR3 nucleotides are TGCGCCAGCGAGATTCGACAGGGGGTTGGGACGCAGTATTTT.

J is TRBJ1-4 and V is TRBV19; D remains ambiguous. Trimming took off 4 bases at V and 8 bases at J, with 11 bases between the two ends. This CDR3 has 13 residues. In germline, CDR1 is LNHDA, CDR2 SQIVND (reference sequence). The CDR3 DNA follows: TGTGCCAGTAGTACCGGGGTGGAGGAAAAACTGTTTTTT. Amino acids: CASSTGVEEKLFF.

This clone was seen repeatedly, ten times or more. The rearrangement joins TRBV2 to TRBJ2-2, with TRBD2 identical over 9 bases. Germline V lookup: CDR1 SNHLY, CDR2 FYNNEI. The CDR3 contains 16 residues. The V gene end was trimmed by 6 bases and the J gene end by 1 base; junction bases not matched to a gene: 6. CDR3 in amino acids: CASRRQAGGNTGELFF. The DNA for the CDR3 is TGTGCCAGCAGACGACAAGCGGGGGGGAACACCGGGGAGCTGTTTTTT.

For the CDR3, the DNA is TGTGCCAGCTCCCGCGGACAGGGTCAAAAACTGTTTTTT. It translates to CASSRGQGQKLFF. The chain recombines TRBV18 with TRBJ1-4; the match to TRBD1 covers 8 bases. The length of the CDR3 is 13 residues. Germline CDR1 reads KGHSH; CDR2 reads LQKENI. V lost 6 bases and J lost 9; bases outside the gene matches: 6.

This chain links TRBV24-1 with TRBJ2-7, with TRBD1 identical over 12 bases. This CDR3 contains 18 residues. The V gene end was trimmed by 4 bases and the J gene end by 4 bases; junction bases not matched to a gene: 13. Germline V gene data show CDR1 as KGHDR and CDR2 as SFDVKD. The chain's CDR3 is CATSETSGRDRGRYEQYF. The DNA for the CDR3 is TGTGCCACCAGTGAAACCTCCGGGCGGGACAGGGGGCGGTACGAGCAGTACTTC.

The rearrangement joins TRBV2 to TRBJ1-2, with 7 bases identical to TRBD1. The V gene's germline CDR1 is SNHLY and CDR2 FYNNEI. This CDR3 spans 13 amino acids. The V segment lost 5 bases and the J segment 5 bases; nucleotides outside the gene matches: 5. CDR3: CASSMDRLYGYTF. For the CDR3, the DNA is TGTGCCAGCAGTATGGACAGGCTATATGGCTACACCTTC. Together with reference TRBV2 and TRBJ1-2, the CDR3 gives the full variable domain: EPEVTQTPSHQVTQMGQEVILRCVPISNHLYFYWYRQILGQKVEFLVSFYNNEISEKSEIFDDQFSVERPDGSNFTLKIRSTKLEDSAMYFCASSMDRLYGYTFGSGTRLTVV.

The CDR3 DNA reads as TGCGCCAGCAGCCAACGAGTGGACAGGCAACGGAACACCATATATTTT. Translation gives CASSQRVDRQRNTIYF. The V gene is TRBV4-1, the J gene TRBJ1-3; 7 positions match TRBD1. Losses at the gene ends were 2 bases for V and 7 bases for J; bases not matched to a gene: 11. The CDR3 loop spans 16 amino acids. CDR1 MGHRA and CDR2 YSYEKL come from the germline V gene.

This chain links TRBV19 with TRBJ2-1; 9 positions match TRBD2. Germline CDR1 and CDR2: LNHDA and SQIVND (reference sequence). The CDR3 has 16 residues. J lost 8 bases, V lost 4 bases, and 12 bases had no gene match. CDR3 bases: TGTGCCAGTAGTACAGCCATGGGCGGGGGGGCTCATGAGCAGTTCTTC. Translated, it gives CASSTAMGGGAHEQFF. Full variable domain (outside the CDR3, taken from reference TRBV19 and TRBJ2-1): DGGITQSPKYLFRKEGQNVTLSCEQNLNHDAMYWYRQDPGQGLRLIYYSQIVNDFQKGDIAEGYSVSREKKESFPLTVTSAQKNPTAFYLCASSTAMGGGAHEQFFGPGTRLTVL.

The J gene is TRBJ1-4, the V gene TRBV20-1, with D possibly TRBD1 on 6 matching bases. With 3 bases removed from V and 7 bases from J, the gap between germline ends came to 21 bases. This CDR3 region has 16 residues. Germline CDR1 DFQATT, CDR2 SNEGSKA (reference sequence). CDR3 loop: CSASPGSGQGTEKLFF. For the CDR3, the DNA is TGCAGTGCTAGTCCCGGCTCGGGGCAGGGGACTGAAAAACTGTTTTTT.

V and J are TRBV7-8 and TRBJ2-5; D is uncertain. Trimming took 4 bases from V and 5 from J, leaving 5 bases between them. The CDR3 consists of 11 residues. Germline CDR1 SGHVS, CDR2 FQNEAQ. CDR3 in amino acids: CASSYRETQYF. The CDR3 DNA follows: TGTGCCAGCAGCTACCGGGAGACCCAGTACTTC.